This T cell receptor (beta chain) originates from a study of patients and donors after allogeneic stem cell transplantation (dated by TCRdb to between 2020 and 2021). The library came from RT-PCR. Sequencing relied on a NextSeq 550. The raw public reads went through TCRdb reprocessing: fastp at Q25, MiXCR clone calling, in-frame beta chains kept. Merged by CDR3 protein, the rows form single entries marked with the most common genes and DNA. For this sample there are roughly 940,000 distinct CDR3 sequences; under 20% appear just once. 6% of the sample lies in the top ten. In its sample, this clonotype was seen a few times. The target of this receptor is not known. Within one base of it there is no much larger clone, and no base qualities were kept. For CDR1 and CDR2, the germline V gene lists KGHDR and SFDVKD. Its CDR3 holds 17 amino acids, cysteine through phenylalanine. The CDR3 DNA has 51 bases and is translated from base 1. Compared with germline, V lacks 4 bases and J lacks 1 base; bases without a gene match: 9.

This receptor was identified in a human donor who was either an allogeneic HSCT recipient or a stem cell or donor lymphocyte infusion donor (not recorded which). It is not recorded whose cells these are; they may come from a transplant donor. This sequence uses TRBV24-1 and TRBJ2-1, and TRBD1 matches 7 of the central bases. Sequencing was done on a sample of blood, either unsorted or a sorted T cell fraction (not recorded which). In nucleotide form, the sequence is TGTGCCACCAGTGAACCTCGACAGGGATTGTCCTACAATGAGCAGTTCTTC. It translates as CATSEPRQGLSYNEQFF.